This passage covers 30 T cell receptor beta chains from one sample sequenced in a study of blood T cell repertoires in COVID-19. Using immunoSEQ multiplex PCR, the repertoire was profiled, and TCRdb retains in-frame clones only, with some absent. The sample lists fewer than 150,000 clones, roughly 80% occurring once. Specimen: peripheral blood. These receptors were obtained from a woman older than 75 in a cohort sampled during active or convalescent COVID-19.

In its sample, this clone was seen once. This rearrangement joins TRBV5-4 to TRBJ1-4; TRBD1 might be the D (6 bases). The CDR3 extends over 16 amino acids. The V end lost 0 bases, the J end lost 0 bases, and 9 bases lay between the germline ends. Germline V gives CDR1 SGHNT, CDR2 YYREEE (reference sequence). The chain's CDR3 is CASSLAGGTTNEKLFF. In DNA, the CDR3 is TGTGCCAGCAGCTTGGCGGGGGGCACAACTAATGAAAAACTGTTTTTT.

The rearrangement joins TRBV9 to TRBJ2-1; D is possibly TRBD2 (6 bases). The CDR3 runs to 14 residues. The germline V gene encodes CDR1 SGDLS and CDR2 YYNGEE. V lost 0 bases to trimming and J lost 5 bases, with 9 bases between them. For the CDR3, the DNA is TGTGCCAGCAGCGTAGGTAGCGGAAACAATGAGCAGTTCTTC. Translated, it gives CASSVGSGNNEQFF.

The rearrangement uses TRBV5-1 and TRBJ1-1; D not resolved. CDR1 and CDR2 (germline): SGHRS, YFSETQ. The CDR3 is 13 amino acids. Between the trimmed V and J ends, which lost 2 bases and 0 bases, there was a span of 5 bases. The CDR3 DNA follows: TGCGCCAGCAGCTTCACAGTGAACACTGAAGCTTTCTTT. Residues: CASSFTVNTEAFF.

In its sample, this clone was seen many times. V is TRBV19 and J is TRBJ1-2; 7 bases fit TRBD1. Trimming removed 5 bases from V and 8 bases from J; junction bases left unmatched: 11. The CDR3 runs to 14 residues. The germline gives CDR1 LNHDA, CDR2 SQIVND (reference sequence). CDR3 sequence: CASSPTGPGDGYTF. In DNA form, the CDR3 reads TGTGCCAGTAGTCCGACAGGGCCTGGGGACGGCTACACCTTC.

This chain joins TRBV21-1 and TRBJ2-7; the listed D gene, TRBD2, was not tested against the DNA. TRBV21-1 corresponds to a pseudogene. The CDR3 has 15 amino acids. The DNA of the CDR3 is TGTGCCAGCAGCAAGAGCGCGTGGTCCAGTGGCGAGCAGTACGTC. It yields the protein CASSKSAWSSGEQYV.

The chain carries TRBV5-6 and TRBJ1-1; D is ambiguous. The ends were cut back, 2 bases at V and 2 bases at J, with 22 bases in the middle. This CDR3 comprises 18 residues. CDR1 SGHDT and CDR2 YYEEEE come from the germline V gene. The CDR3 sequence is CASSLPGRGLGFNTEAFF. CDR3 in DNA: TGTGCCAGCAGCTTACCCGGACGCGGACTAGGATTTAACACTGAAGCTTTCTTT.

The chain recombines TRBV19 with TRBJ1-1; D remains unclear. Germline loops: CDR1 LNHDA, CDR2 SQIVND (reference sequence). This CDR3 has 12 residues. V was trimmed by 6 bases and J by 5 bases, leaving 10 bases between them. CDR3 loop: CASSWEETEAFF. CDR3 in DNA: TGTGCCAGTAGCTGGGAGGAGACTGAAGCTTTCTTT.

The table lists this clone with a count of one. An end of the junction differs from the germline gene, which may be a read error. The rearrangement uses TRBV9 and TRBJ2-3, with 13 bases identical to TRBD2. CDR1 is SGDLS, CDR2 YYNGEE, per germline. This CDR3 comprises 14 residues. CDR3 nucleotide sequence: TGTGCCAGCAGCCCACAGACTAGCGGGGGGCCCCCGAGTTTT. It translates to CASSPQTSGGPPSF.

The chain joins TRBV7-2 to TRBJ1-2, with a tentative D call TRBD1 (6 bases). The length of the CDR3 is 15 residues. V lost 0 bases and J 6 bases, leaving 14 bases between the germline ends. Germline CDR1 and CDR2: SGHTA and FQGNSA. CDR3 protein: CASSLAWVQGNGYTF. For the CDR3, the DNA is TGTGCCAGCAGCTTAGCCTGGGTCCAGGGGAATGGCTACACCTTC.

This clone was seen more than once but under ten times. V usage is TRBV11-2 and J usage is TRBJ2-2; the D gene is possibly TRBD2 (6 bases). V was cut by 1 base and J by 6 bases, with 9 bases left in between. The CDR3 runs to 14 residues. Germline assignment: CDR1 SGHAT and CDR2 FQNNGV. The CDR3 bases are TGTGCCAGCAGCTTAGCGGGACTCCCCGGGGAGCTGTTTTTT. Amino acid sequence: CASSLAGLPGELFF.

This clone came up a few times. The V gene is TRBV6-1, the J gene TRBJ2-7; D is undetermined. Looked up from germline, CDR1 is MNHNS and CDR2 is SASEGT. Trimming left V 0 bases short and J 4 bases short, with 7 bases between. The CDR3 spans 13 residues. The CDR3 bases are TGTGCCAGCAGTGAAGCCGGGTTTTACGAGCAGTACGTC. Translating gives CASSEAGFYEQYV.

The rearrangement joins TRBV7-9 to TRBJ2-1; D might be TRBD1 (6 bases). Trimming took 4 bases from V and 6 from J, leaving 19 bases between them. Germline CDR1 is SEHNR and CDR2 is FQNEAQ (reference sequence). The CDR3 sequence is 16 residues long. In DNA form, the CDR3 reads TGTGCCAGCAGCTCCGGGGACATCGATCTGGCCAATGAGCAGTTCTTC. This sequence encodes CASSSGDIDLANEQFF.

This clone was recorded a few times. The chain links TRBV7-2 to TRBJ1-2, with D maybe TRBD1 (5 bases). The CDR3 is 16 amino acids. Germline lookup yields CDR1 SGHTA and CDR2 FQGNSA. V lost 1 base, J lost 8 bases, and 20 bases lay in between. The CDR3 region is CASSLEAGQGGRGYTF. Written as DNA, the CDR3 is TGTGCCAGCAGCTTAGAAGCCGGCCAGGGAGGGCGAGGCTACACCTTC.

The rearrangement uses TRBV5-8 and TRBJ2-5; 11 nucleotides align to TRBD1. Germline CDR1 reads SGHTS; CDR2 reads YDEGEE. The ends lost 4 bases at V and 1 base at J; junction bases unmatched: 6. The CDR3 is 16 residues long. The CDR3 DNA is TGTGCCAGCAGCCGTGGACAGGGGGCGGTCCAAGAGACCCAGTACTTC. Its translation is CASSRGQGAVQETQYF.

The genes are TRBV2 and TRBJ1-5, with 9 bases lining up with TRBD1. V shed 7 bases and J 5 bases; nucleotides not matched to a gene: 3. CDR3 length: 13 amino acids. CDR1 and CDR2 from the germline V gene are SNHLY and FYNNEI. The CDR3 loop is CASMGQGYQPQHF. The CDR3 DNA is TGTGCCAGCATGGGACAGGGCTATCAGCCCCAGCATTTT.

This clone was seen a handful of times. The rearrangement links TRBV7-2 to TRBJ1-3; D possibly corresponds to TRBD1 (6 bases). Deletions cut 2 bases from V and 0 bases from J, with 14 bases between. The germline CDR1 and CDR2 sequences are SGHTA and FQGNSA. This CDR3 comprises 17 residues. The CDR3 loop reads CASSLNYRESSGNTIYF. CDR3 bases: TGTGCCAGCAGCTTAAACTACAGGGAGAGCTCTGGAAACACCATATATTTT. The full variable domain, its missing parts supplied by reference TRBV7-2 and TRBJ1-3, is GAGVSQSPSNKVTEKGKDVELRCDPISGHTALYWYRQSLGQGLEFLIYFQGNSAPDKSGLPSDRFSAERTGGSVSTLTIQRTQQEDSAVYLCASSLNYRESSGNTIYFGEGSWLTVV.

This chain uses TRBV29-1 with TRBJ1-2; the D is unclear. Germline V CDR1 and CDR2: SQVTM, ANQGSEA. Trimming pared 5 bases from V and 10 bases from J, leaving 14 bases between. The CDR3 sequence is 11 residues long. The CDR3 is CSVQVTGDYTF. DNA for the CDR3: TGCAGCGTTCAGGTAACTGGTGACTACACCTTC. Combining the CDR3 with reference TRBV29-1 and TRBJ1-2 gives the whole variable domain SAVISQKPSRDICQRGTSLTIQCQVDSQVTMMFWYRQQPGQSLTLIATANQGSEATYESGFVIDKFPISRPNLTFSTLTVSNMSPEDSSIYLCSVQVTGDYTFGSGTRLTVV.

The V and J genes are TRBV7-2 and TRBJ2-7; 7 bases align to TRBD2. In germline, CDR1 is SGHTA, CDR2 FQGNSA. V trimming: 6 bases; J trimming: 2 bases; junction bases outside the gene matches: 10. This CDR3 has 15 residues. DNA of the CDR3: TGTGCCAGCAGTAAAATCGGGACTACACCCTACGAGCAGTACGTC. Translation gives CASSKIGTTPYEQYV.

The chain has TRBV6-5 and TRBJ1-2; D call uncertain. The CDR3 contains 12 residues. V was trimmed by 10 bases and J by 4 bases, leaving 13 bases between them. The germline V gene has CDR1 MNHEY and CDR2 SVGAGI. CDR3 region: CATTTGVYGYTF. In DNA form, the CDR3 reads TGTGCCACGACTACCGGGGTCTATGGCTACACCTTC.

This clone was observed a single time. The chain links TRBV6-5 to TRBJ2-7; no firm D call. Germline CDR1 is MNHEY and CDR2 is SVGAGI. Between the trimmed V and J ends, which lost 6 bases and 1 base, there was a span of 10 bases. The CDR3 totals 13 residues. DNA of the CDR3: TGTGCCAGCAGGATCACAGTTTCCTACGAGCAGTACTTC. This translates into CASRITVSYEQYF.

The chain has TRBV7-9 and TRBJ1-4; D perhaps matches TRBD1 (5 bases). This CDR3 has 13 residues. Trimming left V 5 bases short and J 13 bases short, with 17 bases between. Germline V gives CDR1 SEHNR, CDR2 FQNEAQ (reference sequence). In nucleotides, the CDR3 is TGTGCCAGCAGCCCTGCGGGGACGAACAGACTGTTTTTT. Its protein product is CASSPAGTNRLFF.

The chain joins TRBV21-1 to TRBJ2-1; the DNA was not used to check the table's D call, TRBD2. TRBV21-1 has pseudogene status. CDR3 size: 19 residues. CDR3: CASSKLRMLAGAIYNEQFF. The DNA of the CDR3 is TGTGCCAGCAGCAAATTGAGGATGCTAGCGGGGGCAATCTACAATGAGCAGTTCTTC.

The chain uses TRBV10-3 and TRBJ2-7; 10 bases are shared with TRBD1. CDR1 and CDR2 (germline): ENHRY, SYGVKD. CDR3 size: 14 residues. The junction had 7 bases not matched to a gene; V was cut back by 6 bases and J by 5 bases. For the CDR3, the DNA is TGTGCCATCAGCGCCCCGGGACAGGGGAACGAGCAGTACTTC. Translating it yields CAISAPGQGNEQYF.

The chain couples TRBV5-1 to TRBJ1-1, with 7 nucleotides matching TRBD1. Germline CDR1 reads SGHRS; CDR2 reads YFSETQ. This CDR3 region has 14 residues. Trimming took 4 bases from V and 5 from J; bases not matched to a gene: 8. The CDR3 protein is CASSPEGAGTEAFF. The CDR3 DNA reads as TGCGCCAGCAGCCCGGAGGGGGCGGGGACTGAAGCTTTCTTT.

The chain carries TRBV9 and TRBJ2-3; the D is unclear. Trimming shortened V by 4 bases and J by 3 bases, and 6 bases separated the two germline ends. This CDR3 is built from 12 residues. Germline V gene lookup returns CDR1 SGDLS and CDR2 YYNGEE. CDR3 coding DNA: TGTGCCAGCAGCTCCCGGACAGATACGCAGTATTTT. Its protein is CASSSRTDTQYF.

The chain is built from TRBV5-4 and TRBJ2-1; TRBD2 agrees at 15 bases. The trim removed 7 bases at V and 4 bases at J, leaving 9 bases unmatched. From germline, CDR1 is SGHNT and CDR2 YYREEE (reference sequence). This CDR3 has 17 amino acids. The CDR3 is CASAPGLAGGKYNEQFF. DNA of the CDR3: TGTGCCAGCGCACCGGGACTAGCGGGGGGTAAATACAATGAGCAGTTCTTC.

The chain couples TRBV28 to TRBJ2-1; TRBD2 matches 9 bases. With V trimmed by 5 bases and J by 8 bases, 7 bases remained unmatched. The CDR3 runs to 14 residues. The germline CDR1 and CDR2 sequences are MDHEN and SYDVKM. The CDR3 loop reads CASSPGTSLYEQFF. The CDR3 coding sequence is TGTGCCAGCAGTCCCGGGACTAGCCTCTATGAGCAGTTCTTC.

This clone was picked up one time. Other DNA sequences in this specimen translate into the identical CDR3. The chain is built from TRBV18 and TRBJ2-5, with 8 positions matching TRBD1. Germline trimming cut 2 bases from V and 4 bases from J; bases unmatched to any gene: 0. The germline V gene has CDR1 KGHSH and CDR2 LQKENI. The CDR3 length is 13 residues. The CDR3 spells CASSPGQGETQYF. For the CDR3, the DNA is TGTGCCAGCTCACCAGGACAGGGAGAGACCCAGTACTTC.

This chain connects TRBV28 to TRBJ1-5, with a possible D match to TRBD1 (6 bases). Trimming removed 6 bases from V and 4 bases from J, with 19 bases in between. The CDR3 has 16 amino acids. The germline CDR1 and CDR2 sequences are MDHEN and SYDVKM. In nucleotides, the CDR3 is TGTGCCAGCAGACCGGGGGGGGCAGGGCCTAATCAGCCCCAGCATTTT. This gives the protein CASRPGGAGPNQPQHF.

The rearrangement joins TRBV28 to TRBJ1-5, with 10 bases matching TRBD1. From germline, CDR1 is MDHEN and CDR2 SYDVKM. CDR3 length: 17 amino acids. J gave up 8 bases and V 2 bases, and 12 bases lay outside the gene matches. The CDR3: CASSLPWTGGARKPQHF. The DNA of the CDR3 is TGTGCCAGCAGTTTACCATGGACAGGGGGTGCCAGGAAGCCCCAGCATTTT.